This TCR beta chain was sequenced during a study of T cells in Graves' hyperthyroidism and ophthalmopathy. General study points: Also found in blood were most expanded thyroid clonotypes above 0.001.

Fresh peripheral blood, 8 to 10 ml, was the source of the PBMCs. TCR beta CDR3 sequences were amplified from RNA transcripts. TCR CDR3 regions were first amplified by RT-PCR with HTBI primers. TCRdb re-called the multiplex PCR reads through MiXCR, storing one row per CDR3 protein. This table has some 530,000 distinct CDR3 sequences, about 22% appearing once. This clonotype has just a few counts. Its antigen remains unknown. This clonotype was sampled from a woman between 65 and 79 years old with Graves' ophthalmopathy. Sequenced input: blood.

The CDR3, as DNA: TGTGCCTGGAGCAGTTATTCGGAGACCCAGTACTTC. As protein: CAWSSYSETQYF. The V and J genes are TRBV30 and TRBJ2-5; no reliable D call. Germline CDR1 reads GTSNPN; CDR2 reads SVGIG (reference sequence). CDR3 size: 12 residues. V was trimmed by 3 bases and J by 5 bases, leaving 10 bases between them. The full variable domain, completed using reference TRBV30 and TRBJ2-5, is SQTIHQWPATLVQPVGSPLSLECTVEGTSNPNLYWYRQAAGRGLQLLFYSVGIGQISSEVPQNLSASRPQDRQFILSSKKLLLSDSGFYLCAWSSYSETQYFGPGTRLLVL.